This section outlines one T cell receptor (beta chain) sequence together with its context. Its cognate antigen is unknown. Generated by immunoSEQ multiplex PCR, the TCRdb table keeps only in-frame clones and is missing some. Of approximately 17,000 clones in the sample, 70% to 85% were seen once. These data originate in a study of tumor-infiltrating lymphocytes in localized non-small cell lung cancer. Findings of the study overall: Different pieces of the same tissue went to different assays, confounding technical variation with intratumor heterogeneity. No T-cell fraction difference was seen between IM1 and IM2 tumors.

In germline, CDR1 is SGHRS, CDR2 YFSETQ. The CDR3 covers 19 residues. J was trimmed by 1 base and V by 0 bases; bases with no gene match: 8. Sequencing used lung tumor tissue. The rearrangement uses TRBV5-1 and TRBJ2-6; TRBD1 aligns across 9 bases. The sequence derives from a human donor with non-small cell lung cancer. The chain's CDR3 is CASSLEGGQGLSGANVLTF. The CDR3 DNA follows: TGCGCCAGCAGCTTGGAAGGGGGACAGGGCTTATCTGGGGCCAACGTCCTGACTTTC.